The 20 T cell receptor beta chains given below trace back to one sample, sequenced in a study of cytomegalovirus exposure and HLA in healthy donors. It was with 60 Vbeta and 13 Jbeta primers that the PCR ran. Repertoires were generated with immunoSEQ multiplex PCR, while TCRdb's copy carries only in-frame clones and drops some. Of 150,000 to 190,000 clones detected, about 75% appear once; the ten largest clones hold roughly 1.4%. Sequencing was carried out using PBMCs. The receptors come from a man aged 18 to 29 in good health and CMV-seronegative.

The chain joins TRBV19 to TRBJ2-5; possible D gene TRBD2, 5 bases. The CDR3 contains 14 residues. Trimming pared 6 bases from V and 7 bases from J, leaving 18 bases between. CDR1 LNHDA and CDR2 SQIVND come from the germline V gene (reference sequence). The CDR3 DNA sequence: TGTGCCAGTAGACCCCCGGGTGGACTCGGGACCCAGTACTTC. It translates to CASRPPGGLGTQYF.

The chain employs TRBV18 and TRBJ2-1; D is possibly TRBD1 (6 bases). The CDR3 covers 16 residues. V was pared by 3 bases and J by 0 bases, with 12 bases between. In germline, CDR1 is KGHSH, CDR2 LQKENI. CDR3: CASSPDRSSSYNEQFF. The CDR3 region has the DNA TGTGCCAGCTCACCCGACAGGTCGAGCTCCTACAATGAGCAGTTCTTC.

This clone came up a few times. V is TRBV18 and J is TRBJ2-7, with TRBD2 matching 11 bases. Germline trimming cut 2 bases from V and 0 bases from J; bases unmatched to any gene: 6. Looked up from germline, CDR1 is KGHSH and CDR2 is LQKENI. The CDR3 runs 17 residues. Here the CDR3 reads CASSPRTSGPASYEQYF. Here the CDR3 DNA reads TGTGCCAGCTCACCAAGGACTAGCGGGCCCGCCTCCTACGAGCAGTACTTC.

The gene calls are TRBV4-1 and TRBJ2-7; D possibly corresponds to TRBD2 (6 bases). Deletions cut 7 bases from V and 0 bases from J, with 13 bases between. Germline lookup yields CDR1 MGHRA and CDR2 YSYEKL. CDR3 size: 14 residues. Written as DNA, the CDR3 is TGCGCCAGCACCCCCCGGGAGCTCTCCTACGAGCAGTACTTC. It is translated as CASTPRELSYEQYF.

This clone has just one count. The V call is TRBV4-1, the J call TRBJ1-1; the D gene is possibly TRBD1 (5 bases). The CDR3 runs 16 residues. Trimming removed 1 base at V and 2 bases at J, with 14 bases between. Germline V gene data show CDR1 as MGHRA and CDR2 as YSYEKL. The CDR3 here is CASSQVLRTPNTEAFF. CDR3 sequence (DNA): TGCGCCAGCAGCCAAGTACTCAGGACACCAAACACTGAAGCTTTCTTT.

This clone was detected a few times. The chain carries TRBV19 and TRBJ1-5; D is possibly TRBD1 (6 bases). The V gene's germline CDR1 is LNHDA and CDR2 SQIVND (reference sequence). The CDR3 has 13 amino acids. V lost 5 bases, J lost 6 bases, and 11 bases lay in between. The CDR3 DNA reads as TGTGCCAGTAGTGAACAGGGTAGTCAGCCCCAGCATTTT. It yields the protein CASSEQGSQPQHF.

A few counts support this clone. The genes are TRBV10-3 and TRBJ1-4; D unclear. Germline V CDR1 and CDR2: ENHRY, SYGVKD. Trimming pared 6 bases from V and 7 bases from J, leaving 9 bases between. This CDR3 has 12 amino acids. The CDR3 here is CAISGRGEKLFF. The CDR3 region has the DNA TGTGCCATCAGCGGACGGGGTGAAAAACTGTTTTTT.

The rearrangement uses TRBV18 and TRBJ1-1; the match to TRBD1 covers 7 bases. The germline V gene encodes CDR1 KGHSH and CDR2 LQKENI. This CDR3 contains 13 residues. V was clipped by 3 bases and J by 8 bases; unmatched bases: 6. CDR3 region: CASSPEPDREAFF. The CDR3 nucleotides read TGTGCCAGCTCACCCGAACCGGACAGGGAAGCTTTCTTT. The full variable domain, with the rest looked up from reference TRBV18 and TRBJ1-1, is NAGVMQNPRHLVRRRGQEARLRCSPMKGHSHVYWYRQLPEEGLKFMVYLQKENIIDESGMPKERFSAEFPKEGPSILRIQQVVRGDSAAYFCASSPEPDREAFFGQGTRLTVV.

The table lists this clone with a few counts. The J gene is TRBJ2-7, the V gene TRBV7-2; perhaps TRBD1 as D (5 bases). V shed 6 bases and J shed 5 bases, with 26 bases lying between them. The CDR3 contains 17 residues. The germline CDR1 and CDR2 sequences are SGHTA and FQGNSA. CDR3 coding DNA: TGTGCCAGCAGTCAGTACCAGGGAAGGAATTTAATACACGAGCAGTACTTC. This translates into CASSQYQGRNLIHEQYF.

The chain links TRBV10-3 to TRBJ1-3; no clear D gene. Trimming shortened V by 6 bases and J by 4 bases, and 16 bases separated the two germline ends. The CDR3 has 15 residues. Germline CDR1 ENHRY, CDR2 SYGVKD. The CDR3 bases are TGTGCCATCAGGACTGGAAGGCAGCAGGGAAACACCATATATTTT. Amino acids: CAIRTGRQQGNTIYF.

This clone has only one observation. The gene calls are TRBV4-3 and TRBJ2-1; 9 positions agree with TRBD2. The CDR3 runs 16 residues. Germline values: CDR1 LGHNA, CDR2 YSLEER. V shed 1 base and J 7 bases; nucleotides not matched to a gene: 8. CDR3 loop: CASSQVGSGRYNEQFF. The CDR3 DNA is TGCGCCAGCAGCCAAGTCGGTAGCGGGAGATATAATGAGCAGTTCTTC.

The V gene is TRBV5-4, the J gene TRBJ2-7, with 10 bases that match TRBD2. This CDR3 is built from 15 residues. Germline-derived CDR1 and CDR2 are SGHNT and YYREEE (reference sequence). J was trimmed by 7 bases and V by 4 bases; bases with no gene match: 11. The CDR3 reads CASSSKREGLGEQYF. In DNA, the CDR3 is TGTGCCAGCAGCAGCAAGCGGGAGGGCCTTGGTGAGCAGTACTTC.

This CDR3 reads CASRDGQGAPDTEAFF. CDR3 nucleotide sequence: TGTGCCAGCAGGGACGGGCAGGGGGCTCCCGACACTGAAGCTTTCTTT. V and J are TRBV2 and TRBJ1-1; 8 nucleotides line up with TRBD1. Germline assignment: CDR1 SNHLY and CDR2 FYNNEI. The CDR3 has 16 residues. V lost 6 bases and J lost 3; bases outside the gene matches: 12.

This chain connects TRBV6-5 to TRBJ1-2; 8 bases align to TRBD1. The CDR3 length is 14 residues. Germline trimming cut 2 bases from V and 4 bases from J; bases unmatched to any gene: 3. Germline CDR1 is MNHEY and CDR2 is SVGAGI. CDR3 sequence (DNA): TGTGCCAGCAGTTACCAGGGGGCGGTCTATGGCTACACCTTC. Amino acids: CASSYQGAVYGYTF.

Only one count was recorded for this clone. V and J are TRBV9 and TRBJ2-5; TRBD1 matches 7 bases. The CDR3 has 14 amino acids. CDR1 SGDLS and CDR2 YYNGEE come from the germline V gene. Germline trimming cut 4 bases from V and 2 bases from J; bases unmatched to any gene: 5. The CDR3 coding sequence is TGTGCCAGCAGCCCGGGACAGCAACAAGAGACCCAGTACTTC. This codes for CASSPGQQQETQYF.

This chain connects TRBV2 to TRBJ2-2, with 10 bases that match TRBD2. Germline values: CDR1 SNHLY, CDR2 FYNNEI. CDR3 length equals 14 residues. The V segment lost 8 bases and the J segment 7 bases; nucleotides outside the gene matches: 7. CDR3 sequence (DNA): TGTGCCAGCTATCGAGCGGGAGGGAGCGGGGAGCTGTTTTTT. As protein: CASYRAGGSGELFF.

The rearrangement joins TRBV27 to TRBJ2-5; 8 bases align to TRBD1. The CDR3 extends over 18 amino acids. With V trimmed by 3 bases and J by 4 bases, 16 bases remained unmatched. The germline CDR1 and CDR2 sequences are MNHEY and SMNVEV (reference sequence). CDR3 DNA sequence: TGTGCCAGCAGTTTCCTCGGACAGGGCGTAGCTCTCCTAGAGACCCAGTACTTC. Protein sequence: CASSFLGQGVALLETQYF.

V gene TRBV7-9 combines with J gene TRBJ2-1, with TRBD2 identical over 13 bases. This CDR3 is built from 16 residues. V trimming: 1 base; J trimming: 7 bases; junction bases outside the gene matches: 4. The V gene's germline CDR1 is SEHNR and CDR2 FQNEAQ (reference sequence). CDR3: CASSLGTSGGDNEQFF. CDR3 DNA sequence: TGTGCCAGCAGCTTAGGGACTAGCGGGGGTGATAATGAGCAGTTCTTC.

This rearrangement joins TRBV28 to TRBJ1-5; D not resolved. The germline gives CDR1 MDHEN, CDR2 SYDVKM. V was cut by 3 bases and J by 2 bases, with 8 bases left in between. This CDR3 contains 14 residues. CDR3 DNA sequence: TGTGCCAGCAGTTTTGTACTCGGCAATCAGCCCCAGCATTTT. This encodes CASSFVLGNQPQHF.

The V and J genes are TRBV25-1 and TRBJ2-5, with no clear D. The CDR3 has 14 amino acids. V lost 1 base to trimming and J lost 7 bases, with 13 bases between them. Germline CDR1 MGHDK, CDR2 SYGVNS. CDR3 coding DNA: TGTGCCAGCAGTGAATCCGGGTTTGATGCGACCCAGTACTTC. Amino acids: CASSESGFDATQYF.